The sequence of this TCR beta chain was determined in a study of shared clonotypes between healthy human individuals. Overall study results and limits: The naive CD4 repertoires of a handful of donors were compared, and approximately 5% of clonotypes were shared. Collection of samples was limited to blood; tissue repertoires likely differ.

Per sorted-subset replicate PCR, input was 200 to 250 ng DNA, representing roughly 28,000 T cell genomes. Repertoires were generated with immunoSEQ multiplex PCR, while TCRdb's copy carries only in-frame clones and drops some. The sample holds about 1 million clones, about 75% seen once. V was pared by 2 bases and J by 0 bases, with 2 bases of the junction left unmatched. CDR1 SGHVS and CDR2 FNYEAQ come from the germline V gene. The CDR3 extends over 17 amino acids. This clone has a single count. Its specificity is unknown. Sequencing used memory CD4+ T cells sorted from blood. The subset was: CD45RA-negative fraction. The J gene is TRBJ2-3, the V gene TRBV7-6, with TRBD2 matching 13 bases. The clonotype was recovered from a man aged 18-30 years in good health. The CDR3 here is CASSLRGLAGSTDTQYF. The CDR3 nucleotides read TGTGCCAGCAGCTTAAGGGGACTAGCGGGAAGCACAGATACGCAGTATTTT.